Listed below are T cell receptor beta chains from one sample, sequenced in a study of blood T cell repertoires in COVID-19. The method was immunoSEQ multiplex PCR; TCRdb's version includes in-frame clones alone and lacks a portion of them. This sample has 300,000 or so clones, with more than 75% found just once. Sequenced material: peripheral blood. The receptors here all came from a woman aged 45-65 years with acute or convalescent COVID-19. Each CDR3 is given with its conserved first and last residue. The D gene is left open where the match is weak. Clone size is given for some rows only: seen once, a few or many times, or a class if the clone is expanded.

CASSEVPVYGYTF	TGTGCCAGCAGTGAAGTCCCCGTCTATGGCTACACCTTC	13	once	TRBV2	TRBJ1-2	-
CASSYRRGQQETQYF	TGTGCCAGCAGTTACCGCCGGGGACAGCAAGAGACCCAGTACTTC	15	-	TRBV6-2/TRBV6-3	TRBJ2-5	TRBD1
CASSRPRGGANYGYTF	TGTGCCAGCAGCCGTCCTCGGGGTGGTGCTAACTATGGCTACACCTTC	16	-	TRBV11-2	TRBJ1-2	-
CASSYRERQPQHF	TGTGCCAGCAGCTACAGGGAGAGGCAGCCCCAGCATTTT	13	-	TRBV12-3/TRBV12-4	TRBJ1-5	-
CASREANEQFF	TGTGCCAGTAGAGAAGCCAATGAGCAGTTCTTC	11	once	TRBV19	TRBJ2-1	-
CASSPGRDSYNEQFF	TGTGCCAGCAGCCCCGGGAGAGACTCCTACAATGAGCAGTTCTTC	15	-	TRBV3-1/TRBV3-2	TRBJ2-1	-
CASSLSGGYGYTF	TGTGCCAGCAGTTTATCCGGGGGGTATGGCTACACCTTC	13	-	TRBV27	TRBJ1-2	-
CASSQSGTSNNEQFF	TGTGCCAGCAGTCAATCCGGGACTTCTAACAATGAGCAGTTCTTC	15	-	TRBV28	TRBJ2-1	-
CATSRTVNEQFF	TGTGCCACCAGCAGGACTGTGAATGAGCAGTTCTTC	12	-	TRBV15	TRBJ2-1	-
CASKPQGGTGTDTQYF	TGCGCCAGCAAGCCCCAAGGCGGGACCGGCACAGATACGCAGTATTTT	16	-	TRBV5-1	TRBJ2-3	-
CASSRQVLNTIYF	TGTGCCAGCAGTAGACAGGTATTGAACACCATATATTTT	13	-	TRBV12-3/TRBV12-4	TRBJ1-3	-
CASSVGSWSGSGFEQYF	TGTGCCAGCAGCGTAGGAAGTTGGAGCGGGAGTGGTTTCGAGCAGTACTTC	17	-	TRBV9	TRBJ2-7	TRBD2
CASSSGLSRNSPLHF	TGTGCCAGCAGTTCAGGGTTATCGCGTAATTCACCCCTCCACTTT	15	-	TRBV6-5	TRBJ1-6	-
CASSYGLGIPSYEQYF	TGTGCCAGCAGTTACGGCCTTGGTATCCCATCCTACGAGCAGTACTTC	16	-	TRBV6-2/TRBV6-3	TRBJ2-7	-
CASSLGGRRAVEQYF	TGTGCCAGCAGCTTAGGCGGGAGGAGGGCCGTCGAGCAGTACTTC	15	-	TRBV28	TRBJ2-7	TRBD2
CASSHSLAGGTDTQYF	TGTGCCAGCAGTCACTCTCTAGCGGGAGGAACAGATACGCAGTATTTT	16	-	TRBV27	TRBJ2-3	TRBD2
CASSSSVAARQREQFF	TGTGCCAGCAGCTCTAGTGTAGCGGCCCGACAACGGGAGCAGTTCTTC	16	-	TRBV7-9	TRBJ2-1	-
CASSQARASGSRNEQFF	TGCGCCAGCAGCCAAGCAAGGGCTAGCGGGAGTAGGAATGAGCAGTTCTTC	17	-	TRBV4-3	TRBJ2-1	TRBD2
CASTREGAGGNTIYF	TGTGCCAGTACTCGCGAGGGCGCAGGTGGAAACACCATATATTTT	15	few	TRBV19	TRBJ1-3	-
CASSQGQEVSYEQYF	TGTGCCAGCAGCCAGGGACAGGAGGTCTCCTACGAGCAGTACTTC	15	once	TRBV7-9	TRBJ2-7	TRBD1
CASSLVQGATYEQYF	TGCGCCAGCAGCTTGGTACAGGGGGCGACCTACGAGCAGTACTTC	15	-	TRBV5-1	TRBJ2-7	TRBD1
CASSDSGSASYNEQFF	TGTGCCAGCAGCGATAGCGGGAGTGCCTCCTACAATGAGCAGTTCTTC	16	-	TRBV7-3	TRBJ2-1	TRBD2
CASSDPSGSSTDTQYF	TGTGCCAGCAGTGATCCTAGCGGGAGCAGTACAGATACGCAGTATTTT	16	once	TRBV2	TRBJ2-3	TRBD2
CAWMRVTSPLHF	TGTGCCTGGATGAGGGTGACCTCACCCCTCCACTTT	12	-	TRBV30	TRBJ1-6	-
CASTPWDISGYTF	TGTGCCAGCACCCCATGGGACATCAGTGGCTACACCTTC	13	-	TRBV6-5	TRBJ1-2	-
CASSQPSENTGELFF	TGCGCCAGCAGCCAACCTAGCGAGAACACCGGGGAGCTGTTTTTT	15	-	TRBV4-3	TRBJ2-2	-
CASSLGQTPNEKLFF	TGCGCCAGCAGCCTCGGACAGACTCCAAATGAAAAACTGTTTTTT	15	-	TRBV5-1	TRBJ1-4	-
CASSPYDMTNTGELFF	TGTGCCAGCAGTCCCTATGACATGACGAACACCGGGGAGCTGTTTTTT	16	-	TRBV27	TRBJ2-2	-
CASSVLGSIYQPQHF	TGTGCCAGCAGTGTACTAGGGTCGATTTATCAGCCCCAGCATTTT	15	-	TRBV2	TRBJ1-5	-
CASSLRVQVYLSYEQYF	TGTGCCAGCAGTTTGAGAGTACAGGTCTATCTTTCCTACGAGCAGTACTTC	17	few	TRBV28	TRBJ2-7	-
CASSLLPGQGGTDTQYF	TGTGCCAGCAGCTTACTCCCGGGACAGGGGGGGACAGATACGCAGTATTTT	17	-	TRBV13	TRBJ2-3	TRBD1
CASSYRQGTEAFF	TGTGCCAGCAGTTACCGACAGGGGACTGAAGCTTTCTTT	13	once	TRBV6-5	TRBJ1-1	TRBD1
CAISRGSYEQYF	TGTGCCATCAGCAGGGGGTCCTACGAGCAGTACTTC	12	-	TRBV10-3	TRBJ2-7	TRBD1
CASRPTSFTDTQYF	TGTGCCAGCAGGCCTACTAGTTTCACAGATACGCAGTATTTT	14	-	TRBV7-2	TRBJ2-3	-
CATSRGLADEQFF	TGTGCCACCAGCAGAGGGCTAGCCGATGAGCAGTTCTTC	13	-	TRBV15	TRBJ2-1	-
CASSSTGATNEKLFF	TGCGCCAGCAGCTCAACGGGTGCAACTAATGAAAAACTGTTTTTT	15	-	TRBV5-1	TRBJ1-4	-
CASSMLTGGGREKLFF	TGTGCCAGTAGTATGTTGACAGGGGGAGGACGTGAAAAACTGTTTTTT	16	-	TRBV19	TRBJ1-4	TRBD1
CASSWASGGVTTDTQYF	TGTGCCAGCAGCTGGGCTAGCGGGGGAGTTACCACAGATACGCAGTATTTT	17	-	TRBV11-3	TRBJ2-3	TRBD2
CASSSQGAPSSYNSPLHF	TGCGCCAGCAGCTCACAGGGGGCCCCGAGCTCCTATAATTCACCCCTCCACTTT	18	-	TRBV5-1	TRBJ1-6	TRBD1
CASSLSDYGTEAFF	TGTGCCAGCAGTTTATCCGATTACGGCACTGAAGCTTTCTTT	14	-	TRBV27	TRBJ1-1	-
CASSLGRVGRGYTF	TGTGCCAGCAGCTTGGGCAGGGTAGGGAGGGGCTACACCTTC	14	-	TRBV5-6	TRBJ1-2	-
CASSQDVTPYFKTTSGASGYEQYF	TGTGCCAGCAGCCAAGATGTTACACCGTACTTCAAAACGACTAGCGGGGCTTCTGGCTACGAGCAGTACTTC	24	-	TRBV3-1/TRBV3-2	TRBJ2-7	TRBD2
CASSHPVPRARGTEAFF	TGCGCCAGCAGCCACCCCGTTCCCCGGGCCAGGGGGACTGAAGCTTTCTTT	17	-	TRBV4-1	TRBJ1-1	TRBD1
CASTSNRATNEKLFF	TGTGCCAGCACCTCCAACAGAGCAACTAATGAAAAACTGTTTTTT	15	-	TRBV27	TRBJ1-4	-
CASSFLATGDTQYF	TGTGCCAGCAGTTTCCTAGCAACGGGAGATACGCAGTATTTT	14	-	TRBV27	TRBJ2-3	-
CASSERAGTYEQYF	TGTGCCAGCAGTGAACGCGCAGGTACCTACGAGCAGTACTTC	14	-	TRBV6-1	TRBJ2-7	-
CAWSFGGRARDTQYF	TGTGCCTGGAGTTTCGGCGGGAGGGCACGGGATACGCAGTATTTT	15	-	TRBV30	TRBJ2-3	TRBD2
CASSQDILAGREQYF	TGTGCCAGCAGCCAAGATATTCTAGCGGGACGCGAGCAGTACTTC	15	-	TRBV4-2	TRBJ2-7	TRBD2
CASSFLGTGGLYEQYF	TGTGCCAGCAGCTTTCTCGGTACAGGGGGCTTGTACGAGCAGTACTTC	16	once	TRBV7-2	TRBJ2-7	TRBD1
CASSFYAGASYEQYF	TGTGCCAGCAGTTTCTACGCGGGGGCCTCCTACGAGCAGTACTTC	15	-	TRBV28	TRBJ2-7	-
CASSQVLWTEETQYF	TGTGCCAGCAGCCAAGTCCTCTGGACAGAAGAGACCCAGTACTTC	15	-	TRBV3-1/TRBV3-2	TRBJ2-5	-
CASTITGTDGYTF	TGTGCCAGTACCATTACCGGGACAGACGGCTACACCTTC	13	-	TRBV19	TRBJ1-2	TRBD1
CATKYWDSNYEQYF	TGTGCCACCAAGTACTGGGACAGCAACTACGAGCAGTACTTC	14	-	TRBV5-5	TRBJ2-7	TRBD1
CASRRGRLADTQYF	TGTGCCAGCAGGCGGGGCAGGCTTGCAGATACGCAGTATTTT	14	-	TRBV2	TRBJ2-3	-
CAISVQGMNTEAFF	TGTGCCATCAGTGTACAGGGTATGAACACTGAAGCTTTCTTT	14	-	TRBV10-3	TRBJ1-1	-
CASSLIWNTEAFF	TGTGCCAGCAGCCTAATATGGAACACTGAAGCTTTCTTT	13	-	TRBV3-1/TRBV3-2	TRBJ1-1	-
CASSLKGLTEAFF	TGTGCCAGCAGTTTGAAGGGGCTGACTGAAGCTTTCTTT	13	-	TRBV28	TRBJ1-1	-